The rows below give T cell receptor beta chains drawn from one sample of a study of vaccination effects on CD4 cells after COVID-19. Their recognized antigens are unknown. TCRdb's table, derived via immunoSEQ multiplex PCR, lists solely in-frame clones and lacks some. This table holds more than 60,000 clones, 70% to 85% found once. This material consisted of CD4+ T cells from PBMCs cultured with HCoV-229E spike peptides, taken after COVID-19 vaccination. The receptors were gathered from a human donor who received a COVID-19 vaccine. The conserved cysteine and the conserved F or W are not part of the CDR3 here. Each record gives: V gene, J gene, CDR3 protein.

>TRBV6-5|TRBJ1-4
ASSYSRGTNEKLF
>TRBV11-3|TRBJ2-5
ASSFSGGAGTQY
>TRBV18|TRBJ1-4
ASSPPRPGGDEKLF
>TRBV3-1/TRBV3-2|TRBJ2-2
ASSNTGELF
>TRBV19|TRBJ1-5
ASRRLSGQPQH
>TRBV7-3|TRBJ2-1
ASSLTARGGWNEQF
>TRBV2|TRBJ2-5
ASGKETQY
>TRBV7-8|TRBJ2-1
ASSMDQPSYNEQF
>TRBV12-3/TRBV12-4|TRBJ2-4
ASTFRQLNIQY
>TRBV5-1|TRBJ1-1
ASSLWATDTEAF
>TRBV6-5|TRBJ1-4
ASSPVAGGNEKLF
>TRBV28|TRBJ1-2
ASSPPGQTGIYGYT
>TRBV28|TRBJ2-3
ASSLVGTGVDTQY
>TRBV28|TRBJ1-2
ASSLRVNYGYT
>TRBV4-1|TRBJ1-2
ASSQEDSRGRPYYGYT
>TRBV7-9|TRBJ1-1
ASSWIRTVTNTEAF
>TRBV14|TRBJ2-1
ASSLGRGAYNEQF
>TRBV7-2|TRBJ1-1
ASHRGGGGNTEAF
>TRBV7-8|TRBJ2-5
ASSLRRVQGETQY